This T cell receptor beta chain was profiled in a study of blood T cell repertoires in COVID-19. Per the original methods: Amplified reference gene primers provided the basis for estimating nucleated cell counts. TCRdb's copy holds only in-frame clones and misses some; the assay was immunoSEQ multiplex PCR. V and J calls and clone size follow that table, whereas D and trimming were derived from the DNA. Among over 35,000 clones listed, 87% were seen once. The sequenced sample consisted of peripheral blood. The TCR was taken from a man aged 40-55 years with COVID-19, enrolled during active disease.

CDR3 DNA: TGCGCCAGCCAGAGCGGGGGGGCTAACAATGAGCAGTTCTTC. It yields the protein CASQSGGANNEQFF. V and J are TRBV5-1 and TRBJ2-1; 10 bases map to TRBD2. J was trimmed by 5 bases and V by 7 bases; bases with no gene match: 6. The CDR3 loop spans 14 amino acids. The germline V gene has CDR1 SGHRS and CDR2 YFSETQ.